This TCR beta chain was found in a study of control samples from healthy donors and cancer patients. Measured with immunoSEQ multiplex PCR; TCRdb has only the in-frame clones, and not every one. The sample table includes around 190,000 clones. Germline CDR1 and CDR2: KGHSH and LQKENI. Trimming shortened V by 3 bases and J by 2 bases, and 13 bases separated the two germline ends. The CDR3 runs 15 residues. The origin of this receptor is a young woman in good health. The specimen sequenced was blood. The gene calls are TRBV18 and TRBJ1-2, with D tentatively TRBD1 (6 bases). The CDR3 nucleotides are TGTGCCAGCTCACCCTCGGCTGGGACAAACTATGGCTACACCTTC. This translates into CASSPSAGTNYGYTF.